Listed here are 17 T cell receptor beta chains from one sample, sequenced in a study of CD4 and CD8 cells across lung adenocarcinoma regions. One entry per CDR3 protein results from TCRdb running MiXCR on the PCR reads. The data show about 9,200 distinct CDR3 sequences, around half seen once. Sequencing was carried out using CD8+ T cells from the margin of a lung tumor. The receptor set was obtained from a female donor with lung adenocarcinoma. The CD4 and CD8 labels of this study may be unreliable.

On this clonotype itself: This may be a read error: a much more frequent sequence differs by one nucleotide. The rearrangement uses TRBV6-1 and TRBJ2-7, with D unresolved. The CDR3 loop spans 13 amino acids. Germline CDR1 is MNHNS and CDR2 is SASEGT. Trimming pared 6 bases from V and 2 bases from J, leaving 11 bases between. CDR3: CASSQLMAYEQYF. CDR3 DNA sequence: TGTGCCAGCAGCCAGCTTATGGCCTACGAGCAGTACTTC.

In its sample, this clonotype was seen many times. The CDR3 DNA reads as TGTGCCAGCAGTACACTAGCGGGAGAATACAATGAGCAGTTCTTC. Translation gives CASSTLAGEYNEQFF. V is TRBV6-4 and J is TRBJ2-1; 11 bases match TRBD2. The CDR3 spans 15 residues. Germline CDR1 MRHNA, CDR2 SNTAGT. V lost 5 bases to trimming and J lost 4 bases; unmatched junction nucleotides: 4.

For this clonotype: A junction end diverges from the germline sequence, so it may reflect a read error. The chain combines TRBV27 with TRBJ2-3; 8 bases are a match to TRBD2. This CDR3 has 14 residues. Germline loops: CDR1 MNHEY, CDR2 SMNVEV (reference sequence). In DNA, the CDR3 is TGTGCCAGCAGCCAGGCGGGGGGCACAGGTACGCAGTTTTTT. Its translation is CASSQAGGTGTQFF.

J is TRBJ2-5 and V is TRBV20-1, with TRBD2 matching 11 bases. The J segment lost 3 bases and the V segment lost 2 bases, leaving 8 bases of the junction unmatched. CDR1 DFQATT and CDR2 SNEGSKA come from the germline V gene (reference sequence). The CDR3 runs 16 residues. The DNA of the CDR3 is TGCAGTGCTAGAACTAGCGGGAGCAAAATCAAAGAGACCCAGTACTTC. Translating it yields CSARTSGSKIKETQYF.

The V and J genes are TRBV6-1 and TRBJ2-2; D tentatively fits TRBD1 or TRBD2 (5 bases each). The CDR3 consists of 14 residues. The germline V gene has CDR1 MNHNS and CDR2 SASEGT. Trimming pared 6 bases from V and 16 bases from J, leaving 24 bases between. The CDR3 coding sequence is TGTGCCAGCAGCCGTGCTGGGATGACCGGGACGCAGTTTTTT. This translates into CASSRAGMTGTQFF.

This clonotype was observed once. The J gene is TRBJ2-3, the V gene TRBV10-1; D is unresolved. Trimming stripped 6 bases from V and 10 bases from J, with 14 bases between. The V gene's germline CDR1 is WNHNN and CDR2 SYGVQD (reference sequence). This CDR3 contains 12 residues. The CDR3 coding sequence is TGCGCCAGCAGGGGAAGCACCGAGGCGCAGTATTTT. Protein sequence: CASRGSTEAQYF.

Sample share makes this clonotype large. The J gene is TRBJ2-1, the V gene TRBV27; TRBD2 matches at 11 bases. The V gene's germline CDR1 is MNHEY and CDR2 SMNVEV (reference sequence). V was clipped by 3 bases and J by 9 bases; unmatched bases: 22. This CDR3 has 20 amino acids. CDR3 in amino acids: CASSFRTPRLAGGSNSEQFF. In DNA form, the CDR3 reads TGTGCCAGCAGTTTCCGCACCCCCCGCTTAGCGGGAGGGTCAAATAGTGAGCAGTTCTTC.

The chain combines TRBV18 with TRBJ2-4, with D uncertain. The V gene's germline CDR1 is KGHSH and CDR2 LQKENI. The CDR3 has 14 residues. Trimming removed 4 bases at V and 11 bases at J, with 18 bases between. CDR3 sequence reads: CASSLLGESAVQYF. As DNA, the CDR3 is TGTGCCAGCTCACTACTTGGGGAATCGGCAGTTCAGTACTTC.

This clonotype appeared a few times. The V call is TRBV15, the J call TRBJ2-1; unclear D gene. The germline V gene has CDR1 LNHNV and CDR2 YYDKDF (reference sequence). CDR3 length equals 12 residues. Trimming left V 5 bases short and J 4 bases short, with 6 bases between. CDR3 amino acids: CATSPGYNEQFF. The CDR3 DNA reads TGTGCCACCAGCCCCGGATACAATGAGCAGTTCTTC.

The chain uses TRBV6-1 and TRBJ2-2, with 9 bases that match TRBD2. The CDR3 length is 15 residues. CDR1 is MNHNS, CDR2 SASEGT, per germline. V trimming: 2 bases; J trimming: 16 bases; junction bases outside the gene matches: 14. The CDR3 protein is CASSELAGLTDAQFF. The CDR3 nucleotides read TGTGCCAGCAGTGAACTAGCGGGACTCACAGATGCGCAGTTTTTT.

In its sample, this clonotype was seen a few times. This sequence joins TRBV6-1 and TRBJ1-3; 8 bases align to TRBD1. Germline V CDR1 and CDR2: MNHNS, SASEGT. This CDR3 spans 14 amino acids. V trimming: 7 bases; J trimming: 6 bases; junction bases outside the gene matches: 8. The chain's CDR3 is CASTAGTGQNTIYF. CDR3 bases: TGTGCCAGCACCGCCGGGACAGGACAAAACACCATATATTTT.

Regarding this clonotype: Germline is not matched at one junction end, which may reflect a read error. V is TRBV7-2 and J is TRBJ2-3; perhaps D is TRBD1 or TRBD2 (5 bases each). CDR3 length: 18 amino acids. CDR1 SGHTA and CDR2 FQGNSA come from the germline V gene. The CDR3 reads CASSFSLSGRLGKDMQYF. The CDR3 bases are TGTGCCAGCAGCTTCAGTCTATCGGGACGGCTAGGCAAAGATATGCAGTATTTT.

The chain uses TRBV6-1 and TRBJ2-1, with a possible D match to TRBD1 (6 bases). The J call could be wrong; TRBJ2-7 is a better fit for the DNA end. CDR3 length: 13 residues. Germline CDR1 and CDR2: MNHNS and SASEGT. In nucleotides, the CDR3 is TGTGCCAGCACCGACAGGAACTCCTACGAGCAGTACGTC. Its translation: CASTDRNSYEQYV.

The chain is built from TRBV4-1 and TRBJ2-2; 8 nucleotides align to TRBD2. From germline, CDR1 is MGHRA and CDR2 YSYEKL. With V trimmed by 3 bases and J by 4 bases, 16 bases remained unmatched. The CDR3 is 19 residues long. The CDR3 sequence: CASSHPALLAGGSTGELFF. The DNA for the CDR3 is TGCGCCAGCAGCCATCCCGCCCTACTCGCGGGAGGTAGCACCGGGGAGCTGTTTTTT.

The chain recombines TRBV2 with TRBJ1-2, with D maybe TRBD1 (6 bases). Trimming cost V 6 bases and J 4 bases, with 12 bases left between them. Germline lookup yields CDR1 SNHLY and CDR2 FYNNEI. This CDR3 is 13 amino acids long. This CDR3 is CASRRGVSYGYTF. Written as DNA, the CDR3 is TGTGCCAGCAGGAGGGGGGTATCCTATGGCTACACCTTC.

Ten or more counts support this clonotype. The chain links TRBV6-1 to TRBJ2-5; 9 positions match TRBD1. The end of the DNA fits TRBJ2-7 better, so the J call may be wrong. The CDR3 runs 17 residues. The germline CDR1 and CDR2 sequences are MNHNS and SASEGT. The CDR3 reads CASKGQGRFETRYEQYV. The CDR3 DNA is TGTGCCAGCAAAGGACAGGGGAGGTTTGAGACTAGGTACGAGCAGTACGTC.

Ten or more counts support this clonotype. The chain links TRBV27 to TRBJ2-3, with TRBD1 matching 10 bases. J gave up 5 bases and V 9 bases, and 14 bases lay outside the gene matches. The CDR3 length is 16 residues. Germline CDR1 MNHEY, CDR2 SMNVEV (reference sequence). In DNA, the CDR3 is TGTGCCAGTACTACTCAGACAGGGGGCAAAGGAGATACGCAGTATTTT. Protein product: CASTTQTGGKGDTQYF.